The 12 T cell receptor beta chains given below trace back to one sample, sequenced in a study of blood T cells in healthy people across ages. With a J-beta primer mix and a sample-barcoded 5' primer, a second PCR ran about 6 to 11 cycles. TCRdb re-analysed the 5' RACE reads in MiXCR, keeping a single row per CDR3 protein. The sample lists over 1,500,000 distinct CDR3 sequences; roughly 49% were seen once. The sample consisted of blood. The receptors come from a woman in her forties in good health.

CDR3 in DNA: TGCGCCAGGGACGGTTCTTCTGGGGCCAACGTCCTGACTTTC. This gives the protein CARDGSSGANVLTF. The chain joins TRBV4-1 to TRBJ2-6; D not resolved. Germline CDR1 reads MGHRA; CDR2 reads YSYEKL. Trimming took 9 bases from V and 1 from J, leaving 10 bases between them. This CDR3 region has 14 residues.

This clonotype was counted a few times. The CDR3 sequence: CASSLSITGVILDTQYF. The CDR3 DNA sequence: TGTGCCAGCAGCTTATCTATAACAGGGGTGATATTAGATACGCAGTATTTT. The J gene is TRBJ2-3, the V gene TRBV7-2; 7 bases are a match to TRBD1. The CDR3 spans 17 residues. Unmatched junction bases numbered 13, after V lost 2 bases and J lost 5 bases. The germline V gene has CDR1 SGHTA and CDR2 FQGNSA. Based on the CDR3 plus reference TRBV7-2 and TRBJ2-3, the full variable domain is GAGVSQSPSNKVTEKGKDVELRCDPISGHTALYWYRQSLGQGLEFLIYFQGNSAPDKSGLPSDRFSAERTGGSVSTLTIQRTQQEDSAVYLCASSLSITGVILDTQYFGPGTRLTVL.

The chain carries TRBV7-2 and TRBJ1-2; D gene unclear. V was trimmed by 5 bases and J by 4 bases, leaving 20 bases between them. Per the germline V gene, CDR1 is SGHTA and CDR2 is FQGNSA. The CDR3 length is 16 residues. Here the CDR3 DNA reads TGTGCCAGCAGCCCTGGTCGGTTGGCATTGGGCTATGGCTACACCTTC. It encodes CASSPGRLALGYGYTF.

The chain combines TRBV6-5 with TRBJ1-5; TRBD1 aligns across 10 bases. The germline gives CDR1 MNHEY, CDR2 SVGAGI. The CDR3 has 19 amino acids. V lost 5 bases to trimming and J lost 5 bases; unmatched junction nucleotides: 18. As DNA, the CDR3 is TGTGCCAGCAGTCCTCGAAAGGGGACAGGGGTCGCGTATCATCAGCCCCAGCATTTT. As protein: CASSPRKGTGVAYHQPQHF.

The rearrangement uses TRBV28 and TRBJ2-5; TRBD2 aligns across 10 bases. The CDR3 is 16 residues long. V shed 5 bases and J 4 bases; nucleotides not matched to a gene: 10. Per the germline V gene, CDR1 is MDHEN and CDR2 is SYDVKM. The CDR3 is CASSPTSGAQVETQYF. The DNA for the CDR3 is TGTGCCAGCAGTCCTACTAGCGGGGCGCAGGTAGAGACCCAGTACTTC.

At least ten counts were recorded for this clonotype. At one of its ends the junction is not consistent with the germline gene, which may arise from a read error. This chain uses TRBV7-8 with TRBJ2-7; TRBD1 is a possible D gene (5 bases). The CDR3 is 14 amino acids. The germline V gene encodes CDR1 SGHVS and CDR2 FQNEAQ. This chain's CDR3 is CASSLAGQGYEQYF. DNA of the CDR3: TGTGCCAGCAGTTTAGCCGGGCAGGGCTACGAGCAGTACTTC.

This chain joins TRBV24-1 and TRBJ2-1, with D possibly TRBD2 on 5 matching bases. Germline values: CDR1 KGHDR, CDR2 SFDVKD. Trimming took off 9 bases at V and 7 bases at J, with 21 bases between the two ends. The length of the CDR3 is 15 residues. DNA for the CDR3: TGTGCCACCGAACCCCGAGGACGGGAACAGAATGAGCAGTTCTTC. It is translated as CATEPRGREQNEQFF.

The CDR3 loop is CSARESMGEKLFF. The CDR3 nucleotides read TGCAGTGCTAGAGAGTCGATGGGTGAAAAACTGTTTTTT. The V call is TRBV20-1, the J call TRBJ1-4; D not resolved. The CDR3 runs to 13 residues. Germline V gene lookup returns CDR1 DFQATT and CDR2 SNEGSKA (reference sequence). V lost 0 bases and J 7 bases, leaving 9 bases between the germline ends.

The V call is TRBV4-3, the J call TRBJ1-5, with D uncertain. This CDR3 spans 16 amino acids. From germline, CDR1 is LGHNA and CDR2 YSLEER. Trimming took 0 bases from V and 3 from J, leaving 12 bases between them. In DNA form, the CDR3 reads TGCGCCAGCAGCCAAGATGTGTCAGGATTCAATCAGCCCCAGCATTTT. Translating it yields CASSQDVSGFNQPQHF.

This clonotype was counted only a few times. This chain uses TRBV5-6 with TRBJ1-2; the D is unclear. The V end was cut by 0 bases, the J end by 3 bases, with 6 bases between. This CDR3 is 13 amino acids long. Germline CDR1 is SGHDT and CDR2 is YYEEEE. For the CDR3, the DNA is TGTGCCAGCAGCTTGGGGGATTACTATGGCTACACCTTC. It translates to CASSLGDYYGYTF.

Only one count was recorded for this clonotype. The chain recombines TRBV28 with TRBJ1-6; possibly TRBD1 for D (6 bases). This CDR3 is built from 14 residues. The V and J ends lost 4 bases and 7 bases respectively, with 11 bases between them. Germline assignment: CDR1 MDHEN and CDR2 SYDVKM. CDR3 nucleotides: TGTGCCAGCAGTTGGGTCAGGGGCAATTCACCCCTCCACTTT. Protein: CASSWVRGNSPLHF.

V is TRBV5-1 and J is TRBJ2-5; D is possibly TRBD1 or TRBD2 (5 bases each). Trimming pared 1 base from V and 3 bases from J, leaving 25 bases between. CDR3 length equals 19 residues. Germline CDR1 is SGHRS and CDR2 is YFSETQ. The CDR3: CASSLIGFGAATNEETQYF. CDR3 bases: TGCGCCAGCAGCTTGATTGGGTTCGGGGCAGCCACTAACGAAGAGACCCAGTACTTC.